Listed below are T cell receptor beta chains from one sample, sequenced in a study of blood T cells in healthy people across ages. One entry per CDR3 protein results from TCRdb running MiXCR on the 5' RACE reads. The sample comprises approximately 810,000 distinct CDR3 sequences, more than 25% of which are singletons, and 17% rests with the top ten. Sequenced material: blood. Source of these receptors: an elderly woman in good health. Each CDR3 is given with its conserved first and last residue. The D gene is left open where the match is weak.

CASSPGVRNNQPQHF	NA	TRBJ1-5	TRBV7-2
CASRHQGNQETQYF	NA	TRBJ2-5	TRBV6-2/TRBV6-3
CSGRGANTEAFF	NA	TRBJ1-1	TRBV29-1
CASSLSPGQGTGAFF	TRBD1	TRBJ1-1	TRBV27
CASSLLTSGVDTQYF	NA	TRBJ2-3	TRBV14
CASLTNRPYTGELFF	NA	TRBJ2-2	TRBV5-6
CASSHLFSGGSTEAFF	TRBD1	TRBJ1-1	TRBV14
CSVRSFRGDRGIDTQYF	TRBD1	TRBJ2-3	TRBV20-1
CASSGNLYEQYF	NA	TRBJ2-7	TRBV9
CASSSTGAYPQKQYF	TRBD1	TRBJ2-7	TRBV7-2
CASREWSQETQYF	NA	TRBJ2-5	TRBV2
CASSPPAGGTDTQYF	TRBD2	TRBJ2-3	TRBV18
CASSLASFHRTDTQYF	NA	TRBJ2-3	TRBV7-2
CASSQDLGVHNYGYTF	NA	TRBJ1-2	TRBV14
CASSLGEAGGPPGELFF	TRBD2	TRBJ2-2	TRBV27
CASSVGVTGANVRTF	NA	TRBJ2-6	TRBV9
CSARIPGDTQYF	NA	TRBJ2-3	TRBV20-1
CATINLIRGPGTEAFF	TRBD1	TRBJ1-1	TRBV6-2/TRBV6-3
CSASPSDEQYF	NA	TRBJ2-7	TRBV20-1
CASSVGTSGGQETQYF	TRBD2	TRBJ2-5	TRBV7-2
CASSPVGQAFNYGYTF	TRBD1	TRBJ1-2	TRBV18
CASSAGNQETQYF	NA	TRBJ2-5	TRBV5-1
CSVLIGVANEKLFF	NA	TRBJ1-4	TRBV20-1
CASSLVLRQGFGEQYF	TRBD1	TRBJ2-7	TRBV5-6
CASKEGGYQPQHF	NA	TRBJ1-5	TRBV6-2/TRBV6-3
CASSPSGGRQNTGELFF	TRBD2	TRBJ2-2	TRBV7-2
CASSEQGGVYNEQFF	TRBD2	TRBJ2-1	TRBV12-3/TRBV12-4
CASSYRGQAQHF	NA	TRBJ1-5	TRBV6-2/TRBV6-3
CASSLEGMSSGANVLTF	NA	TRBJ2-6	TRBV6-2/TRBV6-3
CASSIWEGVNADTQYF	TRBD2	TRBJ2-3	TRBV12-3/TRBV12-4
CSVGASGGYTF	NA	TRBJ1-2	TRBV29-1
CASSYSLGDNEKLFF	NA	TRBJ1-4	TRBV6-6
CASSARTGSGSPLHF	TRBD1	TRBJ1-6	TRBV7-2
CASSDLGDEQFF	NA	TRBJ2-1	TRBV7-6
CASSKPGSGGSETQYF	TRBD2	TRBJ2-5	TRBV7-9
CASSHPPGTSRNNEQFF	TRBD2	TRBJ2-1	TRBV4-2
CASSLVRASTDTQYF	NA	TRBJ2-3	TRBV7-2
CASMGEVNTEAFF	NA	TRBJ1-1	TRBV6-2/TRBV6-3
CANSQVGTYEQYF	NA	TRBJ2-7	TRBV3-1
CASSLVEQTGTQYF	NA	TRBJ2-3	TRBV7-2
CASRKTGHFDENTEAFF	TRBD1	TRBJ1-1	TRBV12-3/TRBV12-4
CSARRRGGFDEQYF	TRBD2	TRBJ2-7	TRBV20-1
CASSPGQEGYEQYF	TRBD1	TRBJ2-7	TRBV12-3/TRBV12-4
CASSTGQGRPKNIQYF	TRBD1	TRBJ2-4	TRBV6-5
CASSFGYSNEKLFF	NA	TRBJ1-4	TRBV27
CASSSLSGGGETQYF	NA	TRBJ2-5	TRBV6-6
CASSTGQVMIYGYTF	TRBD1	TRBJ1-2	TRBV18